This T cell receptor (beta chain) was observed in a study of T cell responses to AZD1222 COVID-19 vaccine. This CDR3 is built from 13 residues. The V and J ends lost 2 bases and 5 bases respectively, with 7 bases between them. The V gene's germline CDR1 is MNHEY and CDR2 SMNVEV (reference sequence). This clone turned up a few times. At the DNA level, this CDR3 is encoded by other sequences in the same sample as well. Repertoires were generated with immunoSEQ multiplex PCR, while TCRdb's copy carries only in-frame clones and drops some. This table has under 200,000 clones, approximately 92% appearing once.

This clonotype originated in an adult in good health. The chain combines TRBV27 with TRBJ1-5; D unclear. The material sequenced was peripheral blood, taken on day 0 of AZD1222 vaccination. The CDR3 spells CASSLLGDQPQHF. The CDR3 DNA reads TGTGCCAGCAGTTTACTCGGGGATCAGCCCCAGCATTTT.